These 32 T cell receptor beta chains came from one sample sequenced in a study of T cells after yellow fever vaccination. TCRdb re-called the 5' RACE reads with MiXCR, one entry per CDR3 protein. The sample carries about 340,000 distinct CDR3 sequences, under 15% recorded once. Sequencing was performed on CD4+ T cells sorted from PBMCs, taken 15 days after the yellow fever booster vaccination. The receptors stem from a man between 18 and 35 years old who received the YFV17D yellow fever vaccine.

The V gene is TRBV10-3, the J gene TRBJ1-1, with 7 bases lining up with TRBD1. Losses at the gene ends were 5 bases for V and 6 bases for J; bases not matched to a gene: 9. The CDR3 extends over 14 amino acids. CDR1 and CDR2 from the germline V gene are ENHRY and SYGVKD. The CDR3 protein is CAISMRGPPPEAFF. In DNA, the CDR3 is TGTGCCATCAGTATGAGGGGGCCTCCACCTGAAGCTTTCTTT.

This clonotype was counted only a few times. The chain joins TRBV5-1 to TRBJ2-7; 7 positions agree with TRBD1. V trimming: 7 bases; J trimming: 6 bases; junction bases outside the gene matches: 13. Germline CDR1 is SGHRS and CDR2 is YFSETQ. CDR3 length: 14 residues. CDR3 amino acids: CASSRQGPLSEQYF. The CDR3 nucleotides are TGCGCCAGCTCAAGACAGGGTCCGCTCTCCGAGCAGTACTTC.

The chain is built from TRBV5-1 and TRBJ2-2; no clear D. Trimming removed 4 bases from V and 0 bases from J, with 7 bases in between. This CDR3 contains 14 residues. The germline gives CDR1 SGHRS, CDR2 YFSETQ. Here the CDR3 reads CASSRPANTGELFF. The CDR3 bases are TGCGCCAGCAGCCGACCTGCGAACACCGGGGAGCTGTTTTTT.

The chain employs TRBV28 and TRBJ2-7, with 7 positions matching TRBD2. V lost 3 bases and J lost 0; bases outside the gene matches: 5. CDR3 length: 15 residues. Germline V gene sequence: CDR1 MDHEN, CDR2 SYDVKM. The CDR3 spells CASSLGGSSSYEQYV. DNA for the CDR3: TGTGCCAGCAGTTTGGGGGGGTCGAGCTCCTACGAGCAGTACGTC.

This clonotype was picked up a small number of times. The junction does not match germline at one end; this may be a read error. The rearrangement joins TRBV28 to TRBJ1-5; D possibly corresponds to TRBD1 (6 bases). There are 13 residues in the CDR3. Per germline, CDR1 MDHEN and CDR2 SYDVKM. CDR3 in DNA: TGTGCCAGCGGTATGATACAGGGCGGCGCACCTGGATTT. This encodes CASGMIQGGAPGF.

The chain recombines TRBV10-3 with TRBJ2-3; TRBD1 matches at 8 bases. This CDR3 is 14 amino acids long. V dropped 7 bases and J dropped 2; count of bases not matched to a gene: 5. Germline CDR1 reads ENHRY; CDR2 reads SYGVKD. CDR3 amino acids: CAIKADRVTDTQYF. The CDR3 DNA is TGTGCCATCAAAGCGGACAGGGTCACAGATACGCAGTATTTT.

The rearrangement links TRBV20-1 to TRBJ2-2; D is perhaps TRBD2 (6 bases). Trimming removed 1 base from V and 7 bases from J, with 16 bases in between. Looked up from germline, CDR1 is DFQATT and CDR2 is SNEGSKA (reference sequence). This CDR3 region has 15 residues. The chain's CDR3 is CSARVQGGWGGELFF. CDR3 in DNA: TGCAGTGCTAGAGTTCAGGGAGGATGGGGCGGGGAGCTGTTTTTT.

The CDR3 spells CASSLGRGGDQETQYF. The CDR3, as DNA: TGTGCCAGCAGTTTAGGGCGCGGGGGGGACCAAGAGACCCAGTACTTC. The chain employs TRBV27 and TRBJ2-5; TRBD2 matches 9 bases. Germline assignment: CDR1 MNHEY and CDR2 SMNVEV (reference sequence). CDR3 size: 16 residues. V lost 2 bases and J lost 0; bases outside the gene matches: 4.

Only a few counts were recorded for this clonotype. The CDR3 region is CASSLDGLPYEQYF. The CDR3 nucleotides read TGCGCCAGCAGCTTGGACGGACTACCCTACGAGCAGTACTTC. The chain is built from TRBV5-1 and TRBJ2-7, with D possibly being TRBD2 (6 bases). Germline loops: CDR1 SGHRS, CDR2 YFSETQ. Trimming shortened V by 0 bases and J by 2 bases, and 9 bases separated the two germline ends. The CDR3 runs to 14 residues.

In this sample, this clonotype turned up many times. The chain carries TRBV29-1 and TRBJ1-2; D unclear. The CDR3 length is 13 residues. Trimming cost V 8 bases and J 2 bases, with 15 bases left between them. From germline, CDR1 is SQVTM and CDR2 ANQGSEA. CDR3 DNA sequence: TGCAGCCTTACACCAGACGGCAACTATGGCTACACCTTC. This codes for CSLTPDGNYGYTF.

Only a few counts were recorded for this clonotype. The chain links TRBV7-2 to TRBJ1-2; the D is unclear. V gave up 5 bases and J gave up 1 base, with 11 bases separating them. Germline V CDR1 and CDR2: SGHTA, FQGNSA. The CDR3 has 14 amino acids. This chain's CDR3 is CASSRETVNYGYTF. CDR3 nucleotide sequence: TGTGCCAGCAGCAGAGAAACAGTTAACTATGGCTACACCTTC.

This clonotype has a handful of counts. J is TRBJ2-3 and V is TRBV10-1; a weak D match, TRBD1 (6 bases). The CDR3 contains 14 residues. The V gene's germline CDR1 is WNHNN and CDR2 SYGVQD (reference sequence). The germline V and J ends were trimmed by 4 bases and 6 bases, with 14 bases remaining between them. This CDR3 reads CASSGSQGKDTQYF. For the CDR3, the DNA is TGCGCCAGCAGTGGATCTCAGGGGAAGGATACGCAGTATTTT.

This clonotype appeared a single time. The chain employs TRBV11-2 and TRBJ2-7; no clear D gene. Trimming cost V 3 bases and J 2 bases, with 14 bases left between them. There are 15 residues in the CDR3. Germline V gene sequence: CDR1 SGHAT, CDR2 FQNNGV. The CDR3 loop reads CASSLDRTRTYEQYF. CDR3 coding DNA: TGTGCCAGCAGCTTGGATAGGACCCGAACCTACGAGCAGTACTTC.

This clonotype has a count of ten or more. This rearrangement joins TRBV7-2 to TRBJ2-3; D is uncertain. Germline CDR1 is SGHTA and CDR2 is FQGNSA. Trimming pared 1 base from V and 1 base from J, leaving 9 bases between. This CDR3 is 15 amino acids long. This CDR3 is CASSLVWPGTDTQYF. For the CDR3, the DNA is TGTGCCAGCAGCTTAGTATGGCCAGGCACAGATACGCAGTATTTT.

The chain couples TRBV18 to TRBJ2-3; TRBD1 aligns across 10 bases. The germline V gene encodes CDR1 KGHSH and CDR2 LQKENI. Trimming removed 4 bases from V and 5 bases from J; junction bases left unmatched: 3. The CDR3 length is 14 residues. CDR3: CASSHGQGGDTQYF. The CDR3 bases are TGTGCCAGCTCACATGGACAGGGGGGAGATACGCAGTATTTT.

In this sample, this clonotype turned up a few times. V and J are TRBV29-1 and TRBJ1-1; TRBD1 agrees at 8 bases. Trimming took 5 bases from V and 1 from J; bases not matched to a gene: 6. In germline, CDR1 is SQVTM, CDR2 ANQGSEA. The CDR3 consists of 14 residues. The CDR3 bases are TGCAGCGTTAGACAGGGGCAAGGGAACACTGAAGCTTTCTTT. This translates into CSVRQGQGNTEAFF.

This clonotype turned up a few times. The chain has TRBV24-1 and TRBJ1-1; 7 bases fit TRBD1. V was clipped by 5 bases and J by 1 base; unmatched bases: 9. Germline CDR1 is KGHDR and CDR2 is SFDVKD. The CDR3 spans 16 residues. CDR3 amino acids: CATSAPEGAGNTEAFF. The CDR3 DNA is TGTGCCACCAGTGCCCCTGAGGGGGCAGGGAACACTGAAGCTTTCTTT.

Many counts were recorded for this clonotype. The chain recombines TRBV6-2 or TRBV6-3 with TRBJ2-5; TRBD2 is a possible D gene (6 bases). The CDR3 has 13 residues. Germline values: CDR1 MNHEY, CDR2 SVGEGT. V lost 10 bases and J lost 4, with 16 bases in between. The CDR3 DNA follows: TGTGCCATATCCCGGGAGATTGGAGAGACCCAGTACTTC. This encodes CAISREIGETQYF.

The table lists this clonotype with a few counts. The CDR3 region is CASKGRQSYTEAFF. The CDR3 coding sequence is TGTGCCAGCAAGGGTAGACAGTCCTACACTGAAGCTTTCTTT. V gene TRBV6-5 combines with J gene TRBJ1-1; the D gene is possibly TRBD1 (5 bases). The CDR3 spans 14 residues. The ends were cut back, 7 bases at V and 3 bases at J, with 15 bases in the middle. Germline V gene data show CDR1 as MNHEY and CDR2 as SVGAGI.

The chain uses TRBV18 and TRBJ2-5; unclear D gene. CDR3 size: 15 residues. CDR1 is KGHSH and CDR2 is LQKENI in the germline V gene. Trimming stripped 3 bases from V and 2 bases from J, with 13 bases between. The CDR3 DNA reads TGTGCCAGCTCACCTGTCACTATCCCACAAGAGACCCAGTACTTC. The encoded protein is CASSPVTIPQETQYF. Complete variable domain (other parts from reference TRBV18 and TRBJ2-5): NAGVMQNPRHLVRRRGQEARLRCSPMKGHSHVYWYRQLPEEGLKFMVYLQKENIIDESGMPKERFSAEFPKEGPSILRIQQVVRGDSAAYFCASSPVTIPQETQYFGPGTRLLVL.

This clonotype was detected only a few times. The gene calls are TRBV7-2 and TRBJ2-2; the D gene is possibly TRBD1 (5 bases). The length of the CDR3 is 15 residues. Germline lookup yields CDR1 SGHTA and CDR2 FQGNSA. With 1 base removed from V and 4 bases from J, the gap between germline ends came to 10 bases. CDR3 protein: CASSLGARATGELFF. In DNA form, the CDR3 reads TGTGCCAGCAGCTTAGGGGCCAGGGCCACCGGGGAGCTGTTTTTT.

This clonotype came up a few times. Written as DNA, the CDR3 is TGCGCCAGCAGCGCCGGGGCCAGTCAGGGTCGAGAGACCCAGTACTTC. It is translated as CASSAGASQGRETQYF. The V call is TRBV5-1, the J call TRBJ2-5; perhaps D is TRBD1 or TRBD2 (5 bases each). V gave up 4 bases and J gave up 4 bases, with 20 bases separating them. CDR3 length: 16 residues. CDR1 is SGHRS and CDR2 is YFSETQ in the germline V gene.

This clonotype was seen only a few times. The chain employs TRBV5-1 and TRBJ2-5; no definite D call. Germline CDR1 SGHRS, CDR2 YFSETQ. Trimming took off 4 bases at V and 5 bases at J, with 12 bases between the two ends. This CDR3 contains 13 residues. The CDR3 DNA reads as TGCGCCAGCAGCAGACCCCCGGCGGAGACCCAGTACTTC. Translation gives CASSRPPAETQYF.

The J gene is TRBJ2-7, the V gene TRBV7-9; no clear D. The CDR3 length is 13 residues. CDR1 is SEHNR and CDR2 is FQNEAQ in the germline V gene (reference sequence). The V and J ends lost 7 bases and 2 bases respectively, with 12 bases between them. In nucleotides, the CDR3 is TGTGCCAGCATTGGCCTCGGGCCCTACGAGCAGTACTTC. Its translation is CASIGLGPYEQYF.

The chain combines TRBV12-3 or TRBV12-4 with TRBJ2-7, with D possibly being TRBD1 (6 bases). Trimming took 6 bases from V and 0 from J, leaving 21 bases between them. The CDR3 consists of 17 residues. CDR3 protein: CASSYPRTDLVSYEQYF. The CDR3 DNA reads TGTGCCAGCAGCTATCCCAGGACAGATCTTGTCTCCTACGAGCAGTACTTC.

This clonotype was counted only a few times. The rearrangement uses TRBV6-2 or TRBV6-3 and TRBJ2-1, with TRBD1 matching over 7 bases. V shed 5 bases, J shed 2 bases, and the junction held 6 bases outside the gene matches. The CDR3 has 15 residues. Germline assignment: CDR1 MNHEY and CDR2 SVGEGT. CDR3 coding DNA: TGTGCCAGCAGTATATTAGGGACAGCCTACAATGAGCAGTTCTTC. This sequence encodes CASSILGTAYNEQFF.

This clonotype has just a few counts. The genes are TRBV4-1 and TRBJ1-2; D possibly corresponds to TRBD1 (5 bases). The CDR3 consists of 15 residues. The germline CDR1 and CDR2 sequences are MGHRA and YSYEKL. V was pared by 6 bases and J by 7 bases, with 21 bases between. This CDR3 reads CASRDLDRPGAGYTF. The CDR3, as DNA: TGCGCCAGCAGGGACCTCGACCGGCCCGGGGCTGGCTACACCTTC.

This clonotype occurred a few times. The V gene is TRBV7-2, the J gene TRBJ1-2, with 7 bases aligning to TRBD1. This CDR3 has 15 amino acids. The V and J ends lost 3 bases and 1 base, in that order; junction bases with no gene match: 5. Germline CDR1 reads SGHTA; CDR2 reads FQGNSA. The chain's CDR3 is CASSFRTGHNYGYTF. DNA of the CDR3: TGTGCCAGCAGCTTCCGGACAGGACATAACTATGGCTACACCTTC.

The chain links TRBV28 to TRBJ2-1; 8 bases map to TRBD2. The CDR3 contains 15 residues. Germline CDR1 MDHEN, CDR2 SYDVKM. The junction had 8 bases not matched to a gene; V was cut back by 6 bases and J by 4 bases. Here the CDR3 reads CASRESGGAYNEQFF. The CDR3, as DNA: TGTGCCAGCAGAGAGAGCGGGGGAGCGTACAATGAGCAGTTCTTC.

This clonotype was found a few times. This rearrangement joins TRBV7-3 to TRBJ2-3; D remains ambiguous. Germline CDR1 reads SGHTA; CDR2 reads FQGTGA. Trimming removed 5 bases at V and 2 bases at J, with 11 bases between. The CDR3 has 14 residues. The CDR3 bases are TGTGCCAGCAGCGCCTCAGGAGCCACAGATACGCAGTATTTT. Protein sequence: CASSASGATDTQYF.

The chain combines TRBV12-3 or TRBV12-4 with TRBJ1-6; D is perhaps TRBD1 (5 bases). V was clipped by 2 bases and J by 9 bases, with 11 bases between them. The CDR3 contains 14 residues. CDR3 loop: CASSLSGGFSPLHF. As DNA, the CDR3 is TGTGCCAGCAGTTTAAGTGGGGGATTTTCACCCCTCCACTTT.

In this sample, this clonotype turned up many times. The V call is TRBV11-2, the J call TRBJ1-2, with TRBD1 as a possible D gene (5 bases). CDR1 is SGHAT, CDR2 FQNNGV, per germline. Trimming shortened V by 3 bases and J by 8 bases, and 10 bases separated the two germline ends. This CDR3 spans 12 amino acids. As DNA, the CDR3 is TGTGCCAGCAGCTTTCCGGGGCGAGGCTACACCTTC. Amino acid sequence: CASSFPGRGYTF.